This TCR beta chain stems from a study of blood T cell repertoires in COVID-19. The wider study: Samples taken during acute and convalescent COVID-19 were collected in the United States, Italy and Spain. T cells, B-cell-depleted T cells, or PBMCs provided the cDNA or gDNA that served as material.

Unmatched junction bases numbered 4, after V lost 5 bases and J lost 5 bases. Germline assignment: CDR1 SEHNR and CDR2 FQNEAQ (reference sequence). This CDR3 comprises 14 residues. In the authors' methods: Using reference gene primer amplification, nucleated cell counts were estimated. Repertoires were generated with immunoSEQ multiplex PCR, while TCRdb's copy carries only in-frame clones and drops some. The V and J calls and clone size were taken over from that table, and D and trimming were inferred from the DNA. The profile shows some 67,000 clones, 88% of them singletons. The clonotype was recovered from a woman aged 55-69 years with acute or convalescent COVID-19. The sequencing sample was made of peripheral blood. The chain carries TRBV7-9 and TRBJ1-4, with 8 positions matching TRBD1. CDR3 coding DNA: TGTGCCAGCAGCCCGGACAGGGCCAATGAAAAACTGTTTTTT. Translating gives CASSPDRANEKLFF. Combining the CDR3 with reference TRBV7-9 and TRBJ1-4 gives the whole variable domain DTGVSQNPRHKITKRGQNVTFRCDPISEHNRLYWYRQTLGQGPEFLTYFQNEAQLEKSRLLSDRFSAERPKGSFSTLEIQRTEQGDSAMYLCASSPDRANEKLFFGSGTQLSVL.